This T cell receptor (beta chain) was documented in a study of blood T cell repertoires in COVID-19. The assay was immunoSEQ multiplex PCR, and TCRdb's table has in-frame clones only and misses some. The table has under 350,000 clones, just over 85% seen once. The specimen sequenced was PBMCs or T cells enriched from blood (not recorded which). The sequence was collected from a woman aged 35 to 49 with acute COVID-19.

The CDR3, as DNA: TGTGCCAGCAGCCCGTCCGTGGGACAAGAAGGCACAGATACGCAGTATTTT. Amino acids: CASSPSVGQEGTDTQYF. V and J are TRBV3-1 (or the pseudogene TRBV3-2) and TRBJ2-3; possible D gene TRBD1, 6 bases. CDR1 and CDR2 from the germline V gene are LGHDT and YNNKEL (reference sequence). CDR3 length equals 17 residues. V lost 4 bases to trimming and J lost 1 base, with 18 bases between them.